One and the same sample provided the 32 T cell receptor beta chains below, sequenced in a study of blood T cell repertoires in COVID-19. Data came from immunoSEQ multiplex PCR; TCRdb stores just in-frame clones and leaves some out. The sample lists 350,000 to 450,000 clones; roughly nine tenths were seen once. The sequenced sample was PBMCs or T cells enriched from blood (not recorded which). The receptors derive from a woman in her thirties or forties who had been exposed to COVID-19.

The chain has TRBV5-1 and TRBJ2-3; D gene unclear. Germline lookup yields CDR1 SGHRS and CDR2 YFSETQ. V dropped 0 bases and J dropped 3 bases, with 11 bases sitting between them. The CDR3 has 15 amino acids. CDR3 in amino acids: CASSLVGSWTDTQYF. The CDR3 nucleotides are TGCGCCAGCAGCTTGGTCGGGTCGTGGACAGATACGCAGTATTTT.

The CDR3 is CASSEDPGLAGDTDTQYF. CDR3 in DNA: TGTGCCAGCAGTGAAGATCCCGGCCTAGCGGGGGATACAGATACGCAGTATTTT. The chain recombines TRBV6-1 with TRBJ2-3; 10 bases align to TRBD2. The J segment lost 3 bases and the V segment lost 1 base, leaving 10 bases of the junction unmatched. Germline values: CDR1 MNHNS, CDR2 SASEGT. This CDR3 has 18 residues.

The chain links TRBV7-9 to TRBJ1-1; D is ambiguous. Germline V CDR1 and CDR2: SEHNR, FQNEAQ (reference sequence). V gave up 8 bases and J gave up 5 bases, with 21 bases separating them. The CDR3 extends over 15 amino acids. The CDR3 loop reads CASREPVEEGTEAFF. The CDR3 nucleotides are TGTGCCAGCCGCGAGCCGGTTGAGGAGGGTACTGAAGCTTTCTTT.

This rearrangement joins TRBV3-1 (or the pseudogene TRBV3-2) to TRBJ2-1, with D tentatively TRBD2 (6 bases). V was shortened by 4 bases and J by 16 bases, with 23 bases between the two germline ends. Germline V gene sequence: CDR1 LGHDT, CDR2 YNNKEL (reference sequence). The CDR3 sequence is 14 residues long. The CDR3 is CASSPTQGSGEDFF. The CDR3 DNA reads as TGTGCCAGCAGCCCAACCCAAGGATCGGGAGAGGATTTCTTC.

The rearrangement links TRBV5-6 to TRBJ2-7; the match to TRBD1 covers 7 bases. V was clipped by 3 bases and J by 7 bases; unmatched bases: 19. Germline lookup yields CDR1 SGHDT and CDR2 YYEEEE. CDR3 length: 17 residues. The CDR3 loop is CASSSPLEGAHSQEQYF. For the CDR3, the DNA is TGTGCCAGCAGCTCCCCTCTCGAGGGGGCGCATAGTCAAGAGCAGTACTTC.

The V and J genes are TRBV29-1 and TRBJ1-1; 7 nucleotides match TRBD1. Trimming at V came to 1 base and at J to 7 bases, leaving 9 bases not matched to a gene. The CDR3 extends over 14 amino acids. Looked up from germline, CDR1 is SQVTM and CDR2 is ANQGSEA. CDR3 sequence (DNA): TGCAGCGTTGAAGTTGTGGAGGGGGCCAGTGAAGCTTTCTTT. Its protein product is CSVEVVEGASEAFF. The whole variable domain, filled in from reference TRBV29-1 and TRBJ1-1, reads SAVISQKPSRDICQRGTSLTIQCQVDSQVTMMFWYRQQPGQSLTLIATANQGSEATYESGFVIDKFPISRPNLTFSTLTVSNMSPEDSSIYLCSVEVVEGASEAFFGQGTRLTVV.

In this sample, this clone turned up once. This sequence joins TRBV5-4 and TRBJ2-3; possibly TRBD1 for D (6 bases). Germline V gene data show CDR1 as SGHNT and CDR2 as YYREEE (reference sequence). The CDR3 is made up of 13 amino acids. The germline V and J ends were trimmed by 3 bases and 2 bases, with 7 bases remaining between them. The CDR3, as DNA: TGTGCCAGCAGCTCAGGGGACACAGATACGCAGTATTTT. It codes for CASSSGDTDTQYF.

To note about this clone: The sample holds other DNA sequences that translate to the same CDR3. V and J are TRBV5-1 and TRBJ2-3; TRBD2 matches 7 bases. Germline loops: CDR1 SGHRS, CDR2 YFSETQ. V shed 0 bases and J 5 bases; nucleotides not matched to a gene: 3. CDR3 size: 14 residues. The CDR3 is CASSLGGSGDTQYF. CDR3 bases: TGCGCCAGCAGCTTGGGCGGGAGCGGAGATACGCAGTATTTT.

J is TRBJ2-1 and V is TRBV21-1; the table's D call of TRBD1 was not tested on the DNA. TRBV21-1 is flagged as a pseudogene. This CDR3 comprises 18 residues. As DNA, the CDR3 is TGTGCCAGCAGCAAATCTAGACAGCCCACACGATCCTACAATGAGCAGTTCTTC. Translation: CASSKSRQPTRSYNEQFF.

The genes are TRBV12-3 or TRBV12-4 and TRBJ1-1; no firm D call. The CDR3 length is 12 residues. Deletions cut 3 bases from V and 5 bases from J, with 7 bases between. Here the CDR3 DNA reads TGTGCCAGCAGTTTTCTCCAGACTGAAGCTTTCTTT. Protein product: CASSFLQTEAFF.

The CDR3, as DNA: TGTGCCAGCATAAGGGGGGGTCCGCCGAACACTGAAGCTTTCTTT. It codes for CASIRGGPPNTEAFF. The gene calls are TRBV2 and TRBJ1-1, with D possibly matching TRBD1 (6 bases). CDR1 and CDR2 from the germline V gene are SNHLY and FYNNEI. Trimming pared 7 bases from V and 1 base from J, leaving 16 bases between. The CDR3 runs 15 residues.

This clone was recorded only once. The chain combines TRBV24-1 with TRBJ1-2, with 8 nucleotides matching TRBD1. V trimming: 4 bases; J trimming: 4 bases; junction bases outside the gene matches: 4. The length of the CDR3 is 14 residues. Germline values: CDR1 KGHDR, CDR2 SFDVKD. CDR3: CATSESDRGYGYTF. The CDR3 DNA is TGTGCCACCAGTGAATCCGACAGGGGCTATGGCTACACCTTC.

This chain joins TRBV5-4 and TRBJ1-1; D is possibly TRBD1 (5 bases). Germline lookup yields CDR1 SGHNT and CDR2 YYREEE (reference sequence). The ends were cut back, 4 bases at V and 7 bases at J, with 17 bases in the middle. The CDR3 has 14 residues. CDR3 residues: CASSLGLPANEAFF. DNA of the CDR3: TGTGCCAGCAGCCTGGGACTTCCGGCAAATGAAGCTTTCTTT.

The V call is TRBV14, the J call TRBJ1-3; D may be TRBD1 (5 bases). In germline, CDR1 is SGHDN, CDR2 FVKESK. Trimming shortened V by 0 bases and J by 2 bases, and 14 bases separated the two germline ends. The CDR3 extends over 17 amino acids. CDR3 in DNA: TGTGCCAGCAGCCAAGATCTCAGGGCAGCCACTGGAAACACCATATATTTT. This codes for CASSQDLRAATGNTIYF.

The chain links TRBV9 to TRBJ1-1; D remains unclear. The V gene lost 0 bases and the J gene lost 1 base, with 10 bases spanning the gap. The germline gives CDR1 SGDLS, CDR2 YYNGEE. CDR3 length: 15 residues. CDR3 amino acids: CASSVGPTGNTEAFF. The CDR3 DNA is TGTGCCAGCAGCGTAGGGCCGACGGGGAACACTGAAGCTTTCTTT.

This clone was counted a single time. The J gene is TRBJ1-5, the V gene TRBV6-2 or TRBV6-3; 7 bases match TRBD1. Germline V gene data show CDR1 as MNHEY and CDR2 as SVGEGT. The CDR3 covers 14 residues. Trimming took 5 bases from V and 4 from J; bases not matched to a gene: 5. CDR3 in amino acids: CASSPGQANQPQHF. For the CDR3, the DNA is TGTGCCAGCAGTCCCGGACAGGCTAATCAGCCCCAGCATTTT.

This clone occurred a few times. This chain connects TRBV29-1 to TRBJ2-3, with D perhaps matching TRBD2 (7 bases). The CDR3 consists of 15 residues. Germline values: CDR1 SQVTM, CDR2 ANQGSEA. Trimming took off 3 bases at V and 4 bases at J, with 17 bases between the two ends. The CDR3 bases are TGCAGCGTTGATTTTGGGGGGGGGCTCGCAGATACGCAGTATTTT. Translating it yields CSVDFGGGLADTQYF.

The chain links TRBV18 to TRBJ1-2; 7 bases map to TRBD1. This CDR3 contains 15 residues. V lost 2 bases to trimming and J lost 3 bases; unmatched junction nucleotides: 6. Germline V lookup: CDR1 KGHSH, CDR2 LQKENI. The CDR3, as DNA: TGTGCCAGCTCACCAGGGGCAGGGGGTGACTATGGCTACACCTTC. Amino acid sequence: CASSPGAGGDYGYTF.

This clone was picked up a small number of times. The V and J genes are TRBV7-2 and TRBJ2-7; maybe TRBD1 (6 bases). CDR3 length equals 14 residues. The germline V gene encodes CDR1 SGHTA and CDR2 FQGNSA. V was shortened by 4 bases and J by 0 bases, with 10 bases between the two germline ends. The CDR3 here is CASSSGDTSYEQYF. As DNA, the CDR3 is TGTGCCAGCAGCTCAGGGGACACCTCCTACGAGCAGTACTTC. The full variable domain, completed using reference TRBV7-2 and TRBJ2-7, is GAGVSQSPSNKVTEKGKDVELRCDPISGHTALYWYRQSLGQGLEFLIYFQGNSAPDKSGLPSDRFSAERTGGSVSTLTIQRTQQEDSAVYLCASSSGDTSYEQYFGPGTRLTVT.

This clone was seen only once. This chain connects TRBV7-3 to TRBJ2-2, with TRBD2 matching 11 bases. The ends lost 0 bases at V and 4 bases at J; junction bases unmatched: 4. Germline CDR1 SGHTA, CDR2 FQGTGA. The length of the CDR3 is 17 residues. The CDR3 loop is CASSLTSGRVGTGELFF. CDR3 sequence (DNA): TGTGCCAGCAGCTTAACTAGCGGGAGGGTCGGCACCGGGGAGCTGTTTTTT.

The V gene is TRBV6-5, the J gene TRBJ2-1; 8 nucleotides align to TRBD2. The CDR3 totals 13 residues. CDR1 is MNHEY and CDR2 is SVGAGI in the germline V gene. J lost 9 bases, V lost 6 bases, and 7 bases had no gene match. The CDR3 sequence: CASRSGGSGEQFF. CDR3 DNA sequence: TGTGCCAGCAGGTCGGGGGGGTCGGGTGAGCAGTTCTTC.

This clone has just a few counts. The chain joins TRBV10-3 to TRBJ1-1, with unresolved D. The germline V and J ends were trimmed by 2 bases and 1 base, with 11 bases remaining between them. There are 15 residues in the CDR3. The germline V gene encodes CDR1 ENHRY and CDR2 SYGVKD. CDR3 sequence: CAISERVAGNTEAFF. The CDR3 region has the DNA TGTGCCATCAGTGAGAGAGTTGCTGGGAACACTGAAGCTTTCTTT.

This clone occurred once. The chain couples TRBV10-1 to TRBJ1-2; D unclear. Trimming stripped 5 bases from V and 7 bases from J, with 14 bases between. The germline gives CDR1 WNHNN, CDR2 SYGVQD (reference sequence). This CDR3 region has 13 residues. The CDR3 DNA reads TGCGCCAGCAGTCAACGGGGAAGGCGTGGCTACACCTTC. Translating it yields CASSQRGRRGYTF.

This sequence joins TRBV6-5 and TRBJ1-2; maybe TRBD1 (5 bases). The CDR3 loop spans 15 amino acids. Trimming cost V 1 base and J 0 bases, with 9 bases left between them. Germline V gene data show CDR1 as MNHEY and CDR2 as SVGAGI. Here the CDR3 reads CASSYLSGSNYGYTF. The CDR3 nucleotides read TGTGCCAGCAGTTACTTGTCAGGGTCTAACTATGGCTACACCTTC.

V and J are TRBV11-2 and TRBJ1-1; 9 nucleotides line up with TRBD1. The CDR3 runs 15 residues. Germline V lookup: CDR1 SGHAT, CDR2 FQNNGV. J gave up 4 bases and V 2 bases, and 5 bases lay outside the gene matches. CDR3 amino acids: CASSLRDRALTEAFF. The CDR3 bases are TGTGCCAGCAGCTTACGGGACAGGGCCCTCACTGAAGCTTTCTTT.

The chain carries TRBV10-1 and TRBJ2-2; 11 bases line up with TRBD2. The CDR3 has 16 amino acids. The J segment lost 0 bases and the V segment lost 6 bases, leaving 3 bases of the junction unmatched. CDR1 and CDR2 (germline): WNHNN, SYGVQD (reference sequence). CDR3 DNA sequence: TGCGCCAGCAGCAGGACTAGCGGGCCGAACACCGGGGAGCTGTTTTTT. Translating gives CASSRTSGPNTGELFF.

The chain is built from TRBV6-5 and TRBJ1-1; 7 bases match TRBD1. Germline V gene lookup returns CDR1 MNHEY and CDR2 SVGAGI. The trim removed 6 bases at V and 0 bases at J, leaving 7 bases unmatched. The CDR3 runs 15 residues. The CDR3 is CASSHRDRVNTEAFF. The DNA of the CDR3 is TGTGCCAGCAGCCATAGAGACAGGGTGAACACTGAAGCTTTCTTT.

The CDR3 here is CASSGLRGEAFF. As DNA, the CDR3 is TGCGCCAGCAGCGGCCTCAGGGGTGAAGCTTTCTTT. The gene calls are TRBV5-1 and TRBJ1-1; D might be TRBD1 (6 bases). Between the trimmed V and J ends, which lost 4 bases and 7 bases, there was a span of 11 bases. This CDR3 has 12 amino acids. Germline lookup yields CDR1 SGHRS and CDR2 YFSETQ.

J is TRBJ2-2 and V is TRBV24-1, with D perhaps matching TRBD1 (6 bases). The CDR3 contains 15 residues. The germline V gene encodes CDR1 KGHDR and CDR2 SFDVKD. Trimming removed 2 bases at V and 7 bases at J, with 13 bases between. The CDR3 sequence is CATSDSGGRVGELFF. The CDR3 nucleotides read TGTGCCACCAGTGATTCTGGGGGCAGGGTCGGGGAGCTGTTTTTT.

There are a few counts of this clone. The chain couples TRBV5-4 to TRBJ1-1; TRBD1 aligns across 7 bases. This CDR3 is 16 amino acids long. From germline, CDR1 is SGHNT and CDR2 YYREEE (reference sequence). Trimming at V came to 0 bases and at J to 4 bases, leaving 9 bases not matched to a gene. The CDR3 DNA reads as TGTGCCAGCAGCTTGGCCAGGGGGGCAAAGCGCACTGAAGCTTTCTTT. It is translated as CASSLARGAKRTEAFF.

The V gene is TRBV5-8, the J gene TRBJ2-1; D not resolved. In germline, CDR1 is SGHTS, CDR2 YDEGEE. The CDR3 runs 13 residues. V was pared by 0 bases and J by 4 bases, with 5 bases between. The CDR3 coding sequence is TGTGCCAGCAGCTTGGTGCGTTACAATGAGCAGTTCTTC. It encodes CASSLVRYNEQFF.

The gene calls are TRBV3-1 (or the pseudogene TRBV3-2) and TRBJ2-5, with D perhaps TRBD1 (6 bases). V was pared by 3 bases and J by 4 bases, with 15 bases between. From germline, CDR1 is LGHDT and CDR2 YNNKEL (reference sequence). There are 15 residues in the CDR3. CDR3 in amino acids: CASSQAQGRRETQYF. The CDR3 DNA reads as TGTGCCAGCAGCCAGGCGCAGGGGCGCAGAGAGACCCAGTACTTC.